A single sample is the source of the 9 T cell receptor beta chains below, sequenced in a study of cytomegalovirus exposure and HLA in healthy donors. PCR was performed using 60 Vbeta and 13 Jbeta primers. TCRdb's copy holds only in-frame clones and misses some; the assay was immunoSEQ multiplex PCR. Of 150,000 to 180,000 clones listed, around 79% are singletons. The sample taken for sequencing was PBMCs. All receptors come from a man younger than 40 in good health and CMV-seropositive.

V usage is TRBV28 and J usage is TRBJ1-1, with D perhaps TRBD1 (6 bases). Germline CDR1 MDHEN, CDR2 SYDVKM. The germline V and J ends were trimmed by 8 bases and 4 bases, with 17 bases remaining between them. CDR3 length: 14 amino acids. CDR3 sequence: CASRPQPQGTEAFF. CDR3 sequence (DNA): TGTGCCAGCCGACCGCAGCCACAGGGCACTGAAGCTTTCTTT. Drawing the rest from reference TRBV28 and TRBJ1-1, the complete variable domain is DVKVTQSSRYLVKRTGEKVFLECVQDMDHENMFWYRQDPGLGLRLIYFSYDVKMKEKGDIPEGYSVSREKKERFSLILESASTNQTSMYLCASRPQPQGTEAFFGQGTRLTVV.

This clone was detected once. The chain has TRBV9 and TRBJ2-6; D perhaps matches TRBD1 (6 bases). The CDR3 covers 15 residues. Germline V gene sequence: CDR1 SGDLS, CDR2 YYNGEE. With 0 bases removed from V and 2 bases from J, the gap between germline ends came to 6 bases. The chain's CDR3 is CASSVDRAGANVLTF. The DNA for the CDR3 is TGTGCCAGCAGCGTAGACAGGGCTGGGGCCAACGTCCTGACTTTC.

The chain carries TRBV12-5 and TRBJ1-1, with 7 bases that match TRBD1. With V trimmed by 3 bases and J by 5 bases, 0 bases remained unmatched. Germline CDR1 reads LGHNT; CDR2 reads FRNRAP. The CDR3 consists of 12 residues. The CDR3 is CASGFRGTEAFF. DNA for the CDR3: TGTGCTAGTGGTTTCAGGGGGACTGAAGCTTTCTTT.

This clone appeared many times. The J gene is TRBJ2-1, the V gene TRBV28; 12 nucleotides line up with TRBD2. Germline V gene data show CDR1 as MDHEN and CDR2 as SYDVKM. The CDR3 runs 15 residues. Trimming removed 2 bases from V and 5 bases from J; junction bases left unmatched: 1. CDR3 sequence: CASSLLAGGNNEQFF. The CDR3 DNA follows: TGTGCCAGCAGTTTACTAGCGGGAGGGAACAATGAGCAGTTCTTC.

The chain uses TRBV9 and TRBJ2-7; D not certain. CDR3 length: 15 amino acids. Trimming removed 0 bases from V and 0 bases from J, with 10 bases in between. Germline CDR1 SGDLS, CDR2 YYNGEE. CDR3 bases: TGTGCCAGCAGCGTAGGCGGCGGTTTCTCCTACGAGCAGTACTTC. Its translation is CASSVGGGFSYEQYF.

The chain couples TRBV6-6 to TRBJ1-1; the D gene is possibly TRBD1 (5 bases). This CDR3 comprises 15 residues. CDR1 MNHNY and CDR2 SVGAGI come from the germline V gene (reference sequence). The germline V and J ends were trimmed by 7 bases and 4 bases, with 19 bases remaining between them. As DNA, the CDR3 is TGTGCCAGCACCGCGGGGCAGGGTCTAAGCACTGAAGCTTTCTTT. Protein: CASTAGQGLSTEAFF.

This clone was seen a few times. This chain links TRBV7-6 with TRBJ2-1, with 7 bases lining up with TRBD2. Germline V gene sequence: CDR1 SGHVS, CDR2 FNYEAQ. The CDR3 length is 17 residues. Trimming cost V 5 bases and J 3 bases; bases outside gene matches: 13. The CDR3 coding sequence is TGTGCCAGCAGCCTTGAGGGGATGTCGGGAGGCTACAATGAGCAGTTCTTC. Its protein is CASSLEGMSGGYNEQFF.

The chain recombines TRBV11-2 with TRBJ1-2, with TRBD1 identical over 8 bases. CDR1 is SGHAT and CDR2 is FQNNGV in the germline V gene. The CDR3 has 15 amino acids. J lost 6 bases, V lost 1 base, and 7 bases had no gene match. The CDR3: CASSLVDREFDGYTF. As DNA, the CDR3 is TGTGCCAGCAGCTTAGTGGACAGGGAATTTGATGGCTACACCTTC.

The chain has TRBV15 and TRBJ2-7; D gene ambiguous. Trimming took off 0 bases at V and 4 bases at J, with 7 bases between the two ends. Germline V CDR1 and CDR2: LNHNV, YYDKDF (reference sequence). The CDR3 runs to 13 residues. The CDR3 nucleotides are TGTGCCACCAGCAGAGATGGCCAATACGAGCAGTACTTC. This sequence encodes CATSRDGQYEQYF.